Below, 16 T cell receptor beta chains from the same sample are listed, as sequenced in a study of blood T cell repertoires in COVID-19. Clones were sequenced by immunoSEQ multiplex PCR, and TCRdb holds only the in-frame ones, with some missing. The sample lists some 110,000 clones, about nine tenths seen once, with roughly 8.2% in the top ten. Sequencing used peripheral blood. These receptors originate from a human donor in a cohort sampled during active COVID-19.

The chain couples TRBV10-1 to TRBJ2-3; the D gene is possibly TRBD2 (5 bases). V lost 5 bases to trimming and J lost 0 bases, with 12 bases between them. CDR3 size: 15 residues. CDR1 and CDR2 (germline): WNHNN, SYGVQD (reference sequence). CDR3 bases: TGCGCCAGCAGTTCACCGGGATCTAGCACAGATACGCAGTATTTT. The encoded protein is CASSSPGSSTDTQYF.

This chain links TRBV30 with TRBJ2-7; 9 bases are a match to TRBD1. This CDR3 region has 15 residues. Germline CDR1 GTSNPN, CDR2 SVGIG (reference sequence). J lost 7 bases, V lost 1 base, and 11 bases had no gene match. In DNA form, the CDR3 reads TGTGCCTGGAGTGCTAAACCACAGGGGGCCTGGGAGCAGTACTTC. It translates to CAWSAKPQGAWEQYF. Full variable domain (outside the CDR3, taken from reference TRBV30 and TRBJ2-7): SQTIHQWPATLVQPVGSPLSLECTVEGTSNPNLYWYRQAAGRGLQLLFYSVGIGQISSEVPQNLSASRPQDRQFILSSKKLLLSDSGFYLCAWSAKPQGAWEQYFGPGTRLTVT.

This chain joins TRBV7-2 and TRBJ2-5, with D maybe TRBD1 (5 bases). This CDR3 has 14 amino acids. V was cut by 5 bases and J by 0 bases, with 10 bases left in between. Germline V CDR1 and CDR2: SGHTA, FQGNSA. The chain's CDR3 is CASSPGQDQETQYF. CDR3 bases: TGTGCCAGCAGCCCAGGACAAGACCAAGAGACCCAGTACTTC.

V and J are TRBV28 and TRBJ1-3, with 7 bases lining up with TRBD1. The CDR3 contains 16 residues. Germline CDR1 MDHEN, CDR2 SYDVKM. The ends lost 3 bases at V and 1 base at J; junction bases unmatched: 6. CDR3 loop: CASSFTPGGSGNTIYF. CDR3 coding DNA: TGTGCCAGCAGTTTTACTCCAGGGGGATCTGGAAACACCATATATTTT.

V gene TRBV4-1 combines with J gene TRBJ2-1; D may be TRBD1 (6 bases). Germline V CDR1 and CDR2: MGHRA, YSYEKL. V lost 3 bases and J 7 bases, leaving 13 bases between the germline ends. The CDR3 covers 14 residues. The CDR3 protein is CASSHFRDTNEQFF. The CDR3 DNA follows: TGCGCCAGCAGCCATTTCCGGGACACAAATGAGCAGTTCTTC.

The chain uses TRBV5-4 and TRBJ2-5; the match to TRBD2 covers 7 bases. V lost 4 bases to trimming and J lost 5 bases; unmatched junction nucleotides: 11. Germline V gives CDR1 SGHNT, CDR2 YYREEE (reference sequence). This CDR3 is 15 amino acids long. The CDR3: CASSPPGGVRETQYF. The CDR3 DNA reads as TGTGCCAGCAGCCCCCCTGGGGGGGTCCGCGAGACCCAGTACTTC. Full variable domain (missing parts from reference TRBV5-4 and TRBJ2-5): ETGVTQSPTHLIKTRGQQVTLRCSSQSGHNTVSWYQQALGQGPQFIFQYYREEENGRGNFPPRFSGLQFPNYSSELNVNALELDDSALYLCASSPPGGVRETQYFGPGTRLLVL.

The DNA for the CDR3 is TGTGCCAGCATGGGTACCGGGGACATTCAGTACTTC. This gives the protein CASMGTGDIQYF. The chain recombines TRBV28 with TRBJ2-4; weak D call: TRBD2 (5 bases). Germline V gives CDR1 MDHEN, CDR2 SYDVKM. The CDR3 consists of 12 residues. The V gene lost 7 bases and the J gene lost 8 bases, with 12 bases spanning the gap.

The chain joins TRBV3-1 (or the pseudogene TRBV3-2) to TRBJ2-1, with 7 bases lining up with TRBD1. V lost 2 bases to trimming and J lost 7 bases; unmatched junction nucleotides: 5. The CDR3 covers 14 residues. Germline V gives CDR1 LGHDT, CDR2 YNNKEL (reference sequence). Written as DNA, the CDR3 is TGTGCCAGCAGCCAAAACAGGGGCTCTAATGAGCAGTTCTTC. Protein: CASSQNRGSNEQFF.

The chain has TRBV11-2 and TRBJ2-3; 10 nucleotides align to TRBD2. Germline V lookup: CDR1 SGHAT, CDR2 FQNNGV. The CDR3 runs 16 residues. The V and J ends lost 2 bases and 5 bases, in that order; junction bases with no gene match: 7. The chain's CDR3 is CASSLLLAGVLDTQYF. CDR3 DNA: TGTGCCAGCAGCTTACTCCTAGCGGGGGTATTAGATACGCAGTATTTT.

This CDR3 is CASSRLDRGEGYTF. CDR3 coding DNA: TGTGCCAGCAGCCGGCTCGACAGGGGGGAAGGCTACACCTTC. The V and J genes are TRBV3-1 (or the pseudogene TRBV3-2) and TRBJ1-2; TRBD1 matches 9 bases. CDR1 and CDR2 from the germline V gene are LGHDT and YNNKEL (reference sequence). The CDR3 length is 14 residues. The trim removed 4 bases at V and 8 bases at J, leaving 8 bases unmatched.

J is TRBJ1-3 and V is TRBV19, with 7 bases aligning to TRBD1. V lost 3 bases, J lost 4 bases, and 3 bases stayed unmatched. The germline V gene has CDR1 LNHDA and CDR2 SQIVND (reference sequence). The CDR3 contains 14 residues. As DNA, the CDR3 is TGTGCCAGTAGTATTAGGGGGCTCGGAAACACCATATATTTT. It encodes CASSIRGLGNTIYF.

The chain couples TRBV3-1 (or the pseudogene TRBV3-2) to TRBJ2-3, with 7 bases lining up with TRBD1. V was clipped by 3 bases and J by 3 bases; unmatched bases: 9. The CDR3 loop spans 16 amino acids. Germline CDR1 reads LGHDT; CDR2 reads YNNKEL (reference sequence). CDR3 DNA sequence: TGTGCCAGCAGCCAGGCCAGGGGGAAGATGACAGATACGCAGTATTTT. It encodes CASSQARGKMTDTQYF.

The table lists this clone with a count of one. V is TRBV19 and J is TRBJ1-1; D is perhaps TRBD1 (5 bases). Germline V gene lookup returns CDR1 LNHDA and CDR2 SQIVND (reference sequence). The CDR3 consists of 13 residues. Trimming left V 4 bases short and J 8 bases short, with 14 bases between. The CDR3 DNA reads as TGTGCCAGTAGTACTAGGACAAGAAGGGAAGCTTTCTTT. It encodes CASSTRTRREAFF. The variable domain in full, with the rest retrieved from reference TRBV19 and TRBJ1-1, is DGGITQSPKYLFRKEGQNVTLSCEQNLNHDAMYWYRQDPGQGLRLIYYSQIVNDFQKGDIAEGYSVSREKKESFPLTVTSAQKNPTAFYLCASSTRTRREAFFGQGTRLTVV.

This clone was detected a few times. The DNA of the CDR3 is TGTGCCAGCAGCTCCCCGGGGGGGATTCAAGAGACCCAGTACTTC. This sequence encodes CASSSPGGIQETQYF. The V call is TRBV5-4, the J call TRBJ2-5, with 8 bases fitting TRBD2. Germline V gives CDR1 SGHNT, CDR2 YYREEE (reference sequence). The CDR3 extends over 15 amino acids. Trimming removed 3 bases from V and 2 bases from J; junction bases left unmatched: 6.

The rearrangement uses TRBV27 and TRBJ1-1; D possibly corresponds to TRBD1 (5 bases). Trimming took off 1 base at V and 5 bases at J, with 14 bases between the two ends. The germline gives CDR1 MNHEY, CDR2 SMNVEV (reference sequence). This CDR3 is 15 amino acids long. For the CDR3, the DNA is TGTGCCAGCAGTTTATATTTGGTCGGGGGTACTGAAGCTTTCTTT. Its translation: CASSLYLVGGTEAFF.

The V call is TRBV3-1 (or the pseudogene TRBV3-2), the J call TRBJ1-3; D call uncertain. There are 16 residues in the CDR3. Trimming left V 4 bases short and J 2 bases short, with 15 bases between. Germline V lookup: CDR1 LGHDT, CDR2 YNNKEL (reference sequence). The CDR3 bases are TGTGCCAGCAGCCGGTCGCCCGGGGAAGCTGGAAACACCATATATTTT. It encodes CASSRSPGEAGNTIYF.